This T cell receptor (beta chain) was captured by sequencing in a study of cytomegalovirus exposure and HLA in healthy donors. Broader study findings: It has been reported that TCR beta sequences accurately predicted the HLA-A and HLA-B alleles of most subjects. The records held CMV serostatus as the only immune exposure information. Most TCR beta V segments were productive about 87% or about 30% of the time in an earlier analysis.

The V and J ends lost 6 bases and 1 base, in that order; junction bases with no gene match: 5. In germline, CDR1 is LNHDA, CDR2 SQIVND (reference sequence). The CDR3 contains 15 residues. This clone has just one count. Its antigen is as yet unknown. The study ran its PCR with 60 Vbeta and 13 Jbeta primers. Sequencing used immunoSEQ multiplex PCR; TCRdb keeps in-frame clones, though not all of them. The table has 150,000 or so clones, roughly 75% seen once. The chain combines TRBV19 with TRBJ2-2, with 7 bases lining up with TRBD2. The TCR was taken from a woman aged 45-60 years in good health and CMV-seropositive. The sequenced material came from PBMCs. The CDR3 bases are TGTGCCAGTAGCCCCTGGGAGGGGAACACCGGGGAGCTGTTTTTT. Protein product: CASSPWEGNTGELFF.